This T cell receptor (beta chain) was identified in a study of cytotoxic CD8 clonotypes in ibrutinib-treated CLL. General observations from the study: Circulating CD8+ T-cell counts were tracked by baseline clonality, which exceeded that of age-matched healthy donors.

Target depth was 1 in 200,000 to 1 in 1 million T cells, about 10x per clonotype. Clones were read by immunoSEQ multiplex PCR, and TCRdb kept only the in-frame ones, dropping some. The repertoire holds 80,000 to 95,000 clones, with around 75% as singletons. In regard to this clone: Its antigen is not known.

V was shortened by 3 bases and J by 7 bases, with 16 bases between the two germline ends. This CDR3 has 14 amino acids. Germline-derived CDR1 and CDR2 are SGHRS and YFSETQ. The V gene is TRBV5-1, the J gene TRBJ1-1; maybe TRBD1 (6 bases). The TCR was taken from a human donor with chronic lymphocytic leukemia. This specimen consisted of PBMCs, obtained after 12 months of ibrutinib treatment. CDR3 nucleotide sequence: TGCGCCAGCAGCTCGGGACCAGGAGGGGGTGAAGCTTTCTTT. Its translation: CASSSGPGGGEAFF.